The present T cell receptor (beta chain) was sequenced within a study of cytomegalovirus exposure and HLA in healthy donors. Study observations and caveats: It was confirmed in vitro that three of the CMV-associated chains were specific for CMV antigens.

In the PCR, 60 Vbeta and 13 Jbeta primers were used. Libraries were prepared by immunoSEQ multiplex PCR; TCRdb keeps only in-frame clonotypes and omits some of them. Of approximately 130,000 clones in the sample, about 75% are singletons; the top ten hold just under 3%. Sampled while nominally healthy, donors likely had unrecorded immune exposures. The length of the CDR3 is 14 residues. The V end lost 1 base, the J end lost 6 bases, and 13 bases lay between the germline ends. The germline CDR1 and CDR2 sequences are KGHSH and LQKENI. On this clone itself: Its antigen is unknown.

The sample was PBMCs. The clonotype comes from a woman in her thirties or forties in good health and CMV-seropositive. The chain joins TRBV18 to TRBJ2-7; D may be TRBD2 (6 bases). CDR3 region: CASSPRQTSSEQYF. CDR3 nucleotides: TGTGCCAGCTCACCACGCCAGACTAGTAGCGAGCAGTACTTC. The full variable domain, rest sourced from reference TRBV18 and TRBJ2-7, is NAGVMQNPRHLVRRRGQEARLRCSPMKGHSHVYWYRQLPEEGLKFMVYLQKENIIDESGMPKERFSAEFPKEGPSILRIQQVVRGDSAAYFCASSPRQTSSEQYFGPGTRLTVT.